This TCR beta chain is from a study of T-cell memory formation after mild COVID-19. Germline values: CDR1 LGHDT, CDR2 YNNKEL (reference sequence). The CDR3 has 15 amino acids. The V and J ends lost 4 bases and 5 bases, in that order; junction bases with no gene match: 7. One entry per CDR3 protein, called by TCRdb with MiXCR from the 5' RACE reads. The table records about 290,000 distinct CDR3 sequences, about 15% of them present only once. There are a few counts of this clonotype. The antigen is undetermined. Study-wide points: CD4/CD8 balance held among clones contracting day 15 to 85, and later expanders leaned CD4+.

This receptor was identified in a man aged 18 to 29 who had mild COVID-19 (a few samples of this study predate the infection). Cell type and time point are not known. Sequencing used PBMCs or a T cell subset sorted from them (not recorded which). The rearrangement joins TRBV3-1 to TRBJ2-5, with 10 bases matching TRBD1. The DNA for the CDR3 is TGTGCCAGCAGCCTCTCGGGACAGGGGTGGGAGACCCAGTACTTC. It translates to CASSLSGQGWETQYF.